Shown below are 8 T cell receptor beta chains from a single sample sequenced in a study of T cell responses to AZD1222 COVID-19 vaccine. The repertoire was sequenced with immunoSEQ multiplex PCR; TCRdb's copy has only in-frame clones and lacks some. The sample consists of 95,000 to 150,000 clones, roughly 88% of them appearing once. The specimen was peripheral blood, collected on day 0 of AZD1222 vaccination. These receptor sequences come from an adult in good health.

To note about this clone: Within the sample, other DNA sequences also encode this same CDR3. This chain connects TRBV15 to TRBJ1-3; the D gene is possibly TRBD1 (6 bases). The germline V gene encodes CDR1 LNHNV and CDR2 YYDKDF (reference sequence). The V and J ends lost 6 bases and 3 bases respectively, with 9 bases between them. The CDR3 has 13 residues. This CDR3 reads CATSLQGGNTIYF. CDR3 coding DNA: TGTGCCACCAGTTTACAGGGTGGAAACACCATATATTTT.

The V and J genes are TRBV29-1 and TRBJ2-2; D is possibly TRBD2 (6 bases). Germline values: CDR1 SQVTM, CDR2 ANQGSEA. The CDR3 runs 13 residues. Trimming pared 4 bases from V and 6 bases from J, leaving 12 bases between. CDR3 in DNA: TGCAGCGTTGTTTTTACGGGAGCCGGGGAGCTGTTTTTT. The encoded protein is CSVVFTGAGELFF.

The chain recombines TRBV6-2 or TRBV6-3 with TRBJ2-2; no definite D call. The V gene's germline CDR1 is MNHEY and CDR2 SVGEGT. The V end lost 4 bases, the J end lost 2 bases, and 20 bases lay between the germline ends. The CDR3 length is 18 residues. CDR3 sequence (DNA): TGTGCCAGCAGTTGGCCTCAGCAGCGAGTATTCAACACCGGGGAGCTGTTTTTT. Its translation is CASSWPQQRVFNTGELFF.

Only one count was recorded for this clone. V is TRBV6-1 and J is TRBJ1-5, with D possibly matching TRBD1 (6 bases). Germline V gives CDR1 MNHNS, CDR2 SASEGT. V lost 1 base to trimming and J lost 9 bases, with 16 bases between them. The CDR3 extends over 15 amino acids. The CDR3 sequence: CASSEGGLRVRPQHF. The CDR3 nucleotides are TGTGCCAGCAGTGAAGGGGGGCTTCGAGTCCGGCCCCAGCATTTT.

This clone was seen just once. The gene calls are TRBV9 and TRBJ1-2; unclear D gene. Per germline, CDR1 SGDLS and CDR2 YYNGEE. CDR3 length equals 13 residues. V lost 4 bases and J 5 bases, leaving 12 bases between the germline ends. The CDR3 region has the DNA TGTGCCAGCAGCCCGCGCTCAACTTATGGCTACACCTTC. It yields the protein CASSPRSTYGYTF. Full variable domain (remainder filled in from reference TRBV9 and TRBJ1-2): DSGVTQTPKHLITATGQRVTLRCSPRSGDLSVYWYQQSLDQGLQFLIQYYNGEERAKGNILERFSAQQFPDLHSELNLSSLELGDSALYFCASSPRSTYGYTFGSGTRLTVV.

The rearrangement joins TRBV11-3 to TRBJ1-2; 7 positions agree with TRBD1. V lost 2 bases and J lost 6; bases outside the gene matches: 12. The CDR3 covers 16 residues. The germline gives CDR1 SGHNT, CDR2 YENEEA. The CDR3 nucleotides read TGTGCCAGCAGCTTAACGACAGGGATTCTAGTGGATGGCTACACCTTC. As protein: CASSLTTGILVDGYTF.

The chain couples TRBV5-1 to TRBJ2-5; perhaps TRBD1 as D (6 bases). CDR1 SGHRS and CDR2 YFSETQ come from the germline V gene. V lost 4 bases and J lost 1, with 17 bases in between. This CDR3 contains 16 residues. The CDR3 sequence is CASSPRTARTQETQYF. For the CDR3, the DNA is TGCGCCAGCAGCCCCCGGACAGCCCGGACCCAAGAGACCCAGTACTTC.

The rearrangement links TRBV7-2 to TRBJ2-3, with D maybe TRBD2 (7 bases). This CDR3 spans 15 amino acids. Germline V gene lookup returns CDR1 SGHTA and CDR2 FQGNSA. Trimming pared 1 base from V and 12 bases from J, leaving 20 bases between. The CDR3 here is CASSLEPGGSRAQYF. CDR3 DNA: TGTGCCAGCAGCTTAGAACCGGGGGGCTCACGGGCACAGTATTTT. Using reference TRBV7-2 and TRBJ2-3 for the parts outside the CDR3, the full variable domain is GAGVSQSPSNKVTEKGKDVELRCDPISGHTALYWYRQSLGQGLEFLIYFQGNSAPDKSGLPSDRFSAERTGGSVSTLTIQRTQQEDSAVYLCASSLEPGGSRAQYFGPGTRLTVL.